This is a list of T cell receptor beta chains from one sample in a study of PD-1 blockade in classical Hodgkin lymphoma. The table came from immunoSEQ multiplex PCR; TCRdb's copy has only in-frame clones and leaves some out. The sample comprises over 90,000 clones, roughly 87% of which are singletons, and about 11% rests with the top ten. Sequences were derived from peripheral blood mononuclear cells (PBMCs), sampled before the second cycle of nivolumab. Every receptor here comes from a human donor with classical Hodgkin lymphoma. Each CDR3 is given with its conserved first and last residue. A D gene is named only where the DNA matches it firmly. Clone size is stated in some rows and not others, as once, few, many or a class when expanded.

cdr3_nt,cdr3_aa,v_call,clone_size,j_call,d_call
TGCGCCAGCAGCCAAGATTGGTGGGGCAATGAGCAGTTCTTC,CASSQDWWGNEQFF,TRBV4-1,NA,TRBJ2-1,NA
TGCAGCGCTAGGGCCGGGTCGCTCGCGAACACCGGGGAGCTGTTTTTT,CSARAGSLANTGELFF,TRBV29-1,NA,TRBJ2-2,NA
TGTGCCAGCAGAACGGTTGCTAGACAAGAGACCCAGTACTTC,CASRTVARQETQYF,TRBV5-6,NA,TRBJ2-5,NA
TGTGCCACCAGCAGAGAACGCGTCTACCAAGAGACCCAGTACTTC,CATSRERVYQETQYF,TRBV15,NA,TRBJ2-5,NA
TGTGCCAGTAGTAAAGGCTCAGCGGGGTTTAGTGAGACCCAGTACTTC,CASSKGSAGFSETQYF,TRBV19,NA,TRBJ2-5,TRBD2
TGCGCCAGCAGCTTCTTAAAGACGGATTACGAGCAGTACTTC,CASSFLKTDYEQYF,TRBV5-1,NA,TRBJ2-7,NA
TGCAGCGCTAATAAAGCAGATACGCAGTATTTT,CSANKADTQYF,TRBV29-1,NA,TRBJ2-3,NA
TGCGCCAGCAGCCAAGACCCGACTAGCGGAGAATACAATGAGCAGTTCTTC,CASSQDPTSGEYNEQFF,TRBV4-1,NA,TRBJ2-1,TRBD2
TGTGCCAGCAGCTTGGGGGGGCCAGAGACCCAGTACTTC,CASSLGGPETQYF,TRBV7-8,NA,TRBJ2-5,NA
TGCGCCAGCAGCCACCTGCCCGGGACCTACGAGCAGTACTTC,CASSHLPGTYEQYF,TRBV5-1,few,TRBJ2-7,NA
TGTGCCAGTAGTCTCCAGGGAGACACTGAAGCTTTCTTT,CASSLQGDTEAFF,TRBV19,NA,TRBJ1-1,NA
TGTGCCAGCAGACCTACCGCCGGCTCAACTAACTATGGCTACACCTTC,CASRPTAGSTNYGYTF,TRBV28,NA,TRBJ1-2,NA
TGTGCCAGCAGTGAATATAGATCAGCGGGCGAAGAGCAGTTCTTC,CASSEYRSAGEEQFF,TRBV25-1,NA,TRBJ2-1,NA
TGTGCCAGCAGCGTAGGCCGGGGAGAGCAAGAGACCCAGTACTTC,CASSVGRGEQETQYF,TRBV9,NA,TRBJ2-5,NA
TGTGCCAGTAGTATCCTCACCGACATTTCGGGTGGCTACACCTTC,CASSILTDISGGYTF,TRBV19,NA,TRBJ1-2,NA
TGCGCCAGCAGTGAGTCGACAGGGGGAACCTATGGCTACACCTTC,CASSESTGGTYGYTF,TRBV10-1,NA,TRBJ1-2,TRBD1
TGTGCCAGCTCACGAGGGCTCGACTTAACAGATACGCAGTATTTT,CASSRGLDLTDTQYF,TRBV18,once,TRBJ2-3,NA
TGTGCCAGCAGCTGGGGGGGCGGGGACGGCTACACCTTC,CASSWGGGDGYTF,TRBV7-2,NA,TRBJ1-2,NA
TGTGCCAGCGCCACAGCAGGGGCAGATACGCAGTATTTT,CASATAGADTQYF,TRBV28,NA,TRBJ2-3,NA
TGTGCCAGCAGTTACGAGTTCATGAACACTGAAGCTTTCTTT,CASSYEFMNTEAFF,TRBV6-6,NA,TRBJ1-1,NA
TGTGCCAGCTCCCCAGCCACAGGGCCCTCCTACGAGCAGTACTTC,CASSPATGPSYEQYF,TRBV2,NA,TRBJ2-7,NA
TGTGCCAGCAGCTTTTTGGACAGGGAAGAGACCCAGTACTTC,CASSFLDREETQYF,TRBV7-9,NA,TRBJ2-5,TRBD1
TGCGCCAGCAGCCAGGGGGATAGGACCGGTGGGGCTGAAGCTTTCTTT,CASSQGDRTGGAEAFF,TRBV4-1,NA,TRBJ1-1,NA
TGTGCCAGCAGTTTAGGTGCTACCTACGAGCAGTACTTC,CASSLGATYEQYF,TRBV27,NA,TRBJ2-7,NA
TGCGCCAGCAGCTTAGGGGGAGACTATGGCTACACCTTC,CASSLGGDYGYTF,TRBV5-1,NA,TRBJ1-2,NA
TGCGCCAGCAGCTTGGCGTACACCGTGTCTACCCCCGCCTACGAGCAGTACTTC,CASSLAYTVSTPAYEQYF,TRBV5-1,NA,TRBJ2-7,NA
TGTGCCAGCAGCTTAGCGCAGGGAACCTCCTACGAGCAGTACTTC,CASSLAQGTSYEQYF,TRBV7-9,NA,TRBJ2-7,NA
TGCGCCAGCAGCCCCCCGTATGGCGAGCAGTACTTC,CASSPPYGEQYF,TRBV5-1,NA,TRBJ2-7,NA
TGTGCCAGCAGCTTAGCAGGGGACTACGAGCAGTACTTC,CASSLAGDYEQYF,TRBV11-2,few,TRBJ2-7,NA
TGCGCCAGCAGCTTGGAGGGTAGCGGGGGGGCGGAGACCCAGTACTTC,CASSLEGSGGAETQYF,TRBV5-1,once,TRBJ2-5,TRBD2
TGTGCCAGCAGTGATGGCAGGGGGAGTGAAAAACTGTTTTTT,CASSDGRGSEKLFF,TRBV2,NA,TRBJ1-4,TRBD1
TGTGCCAGCAGTTATACGGGACCTCTTTCCTCCTACAATGAGCAGTTCTTC,CASSYTGPLSSYNEQFF,TRBV25-1,NA,TRBJ2-1,NA
TGTGCCAGCAGTGATGGGGGGTTTGACTATGGCTACACCTTC,CASSDGGFDYGYTF,TRBV6-1,NA,TRBJ1-2,NA
TGTGCCAGCAGCTTGGAGGACAGGCTGGCAGATACGCAGTATTTT,CASSLEDRLADTQYF,TRBV5-4,NA,TRBJ2-3,TRBD1
TGTGCCAGCAGCCCGAACGCGGGACAGGGGAGTCGAAATGAGCAGTTCTTC,CASSPNAGQGSRNEQFF,TRBV7-9,NA,TRBJ2-1,TRBD1
TGTGCCAGCTCCCAGGACAGGTCGAGCTCTGGAAACACCATATATTTT,CASSQDRSSSGNTIYF,TRBV27,few,TRBJ1-3,TRBD1
TGTGCCACCAGCAGGGGACACGATTTGGCCTACGAGCAGTACTTC,CATSRGHDLAYEQYF,TRBV15,NA,TRBJ2-7,NA
TGTGCCATCAGTGAGTCGGGGACTAGCGGGGCGACCTACGAGCAGTACTTC,CAISESGTSGATYEQYF,TRBV10-3,few,TRBJ2-7,TRBD2
TGTGCCAGCCCATCGACTAGCGGGAGGAGAGAGCAGTACTTC,CASPSTSGRREQYF,TRBV6-1,NA,TRBJ2-7,TRBD2
TGTGCCAGTAGTATAGATGACGGCTGGATGAACACTGAAGCTTTCTTT,CASSIDDGWMNTEAFF,TRBV19,NA,TRBJ1-1,NA
TGTGCCAGCAGCTCCGACAGGGGGTCTCAGCCCCAGCATTTT,CASSSDRGSQPQHF,TRBV7-2,NA,TRBJ1-5,TRBD1
TGTGCCAGTAGTATAGGGCCGACCAATCAGCCCCAGCATTTT,CASSIGPTNQPQHF,TRBV19,few,TRBJ1-5,NA
TGTGCCAGTAGTCTAGCGGCAGATACGCAGTATTTT,CASSLAADTQYF,TRBV19,once,TRBJ2-3,TRBD2
TGTGCCAGCAGCGTAGACCCTAGCGGCTACGAGCAGTACTTC,CASSVDPSGYEQYF,TRBV9,NA,TRBJ2-7,TRBD2
TGTGCCAGCAGTTTTCCGGGACCCGCTACAGATACGCAGTATTTT,CASSFPGPATDTQYF,TRBV28,NA,TRBJ2-3,NA
TGTGCCAGCAGCCCAGACAGGGGGAGTGGTGAGACCCAGTACTTC,CASSPDRGSGETQYF,TRBV7-2,NA,TRBJ2-5,TRBD1
TGCGCCAGCAGCCCCGGGACTAAAAACCACGAGCAGTACTTC,CASSPGTKNHEQYF,TRBV5-1,NA,TRBJ2-7,TRBD2
TGTGCCAGCAGCCTGGGTCTCGCAGCGTACAATGAGCAGTTCTTC,CASSLGLAAYNEQFF,TRBV5-4,NA,TRBJ2-1,NA
TGTGCCAGCAGTGAAGCGATAGCGGGCTCACCCCTCCACTTT,CASSEAIAGSPLHF,TRBV6-1,NA,TRBJ1-6,NA
TGTGCCAGCAGCCGCGGGGGTTTTATAACAGAGACCCAGTACTTC,CASSRGGFITETQYF,TRBV7-9,once,TRBJ2-5,TRBD2
TGTGCCTGGAGTGTACCAGCGGGAGTTGTCAATGAGCAGTTCTTC,CAWSVPAGVVNEQFF,TRBV30,NA,TRBJ2-1,TRBD2
TGTGCCAGCAGTCCAGGGTGGCCTAATGAAAAACTGTTTTTT,CASSPGWPNEKLFF,TRBV28,NA,TRBJ1-4,NA
TGTGCCAGCATGAGACTTAGCGGAACCCCCTACGAGCAGTACTTC,CASMRLSGTPYEQYF,TRBV6-5,few,TRBJ2-7,NA
TGTGCCAGCAGCTTGTACAGCTCCTACAATGAGCAGTTCTTC,CASSLYSSYNEQFF,TRBV5-6,NA,TRBJ2-1,NA
TGTGCCTGGAGTGTCGGCAGGATCTACGAGCAGTACTTC,CAWSVGRIYEQYF,TRBV30,NA,TRBJ2-7,NA